The 26 T cell receptor beta chains reported below all come from one sample, sequenced in a study of T cell repertoires in cytomegalovirus infection. One entry per CDR3 protein results from TCRdb running MiXCR on the reads. This sample carries about 470,000 distinct CDR3 sequences, under 55% of them seen once, and the ten largest clones take just under 45%. No antigens are known for them. Source: cultured PBMCs, taken from culture after CMV antigen stimulation. Source of these receptors: a human donor in good health (CMV status not recorded). Some clones in this sample may be carry-over from other donors' samples.

This clonotype was observed a handful of times. The chain is built from TRBV7-2 and TRBJ2-1; 11 bases line up with TRBD2. CDR3 size: 16 residues. Germline V lookup: CDR1 SGHTA, CDR2 FQGNSA. Trimming at V came to 6 bases and at J to 7 bases, leaving 11 bases not matched to a gene. CDR3: CASSRIAGGPGNEQFF. The CDR3 DNA reads as TGTGCCAGCAGTCGTATAGCGGGGGGGCCGGGGAATGAGCAGTTCTTC.

This rearrangement joins TRBV4-1 to TRBJ1-2; the D gene is possibly TRBD1 (6 bases). The CDR3 length is 16 residues. CDR1 and CDR2 from the germline V gene are MGHRA and YSYEKL. V was pared by 0 bases and J by 0 bases, with 11 bases between. The CDR3 coding sequence is TGCGCCAGCAGCCAAGAACCAGGGGACGCTAACTATGGCTACACCTTC. This codes for CASSQEPGDANYGYTF.

For the CDR3, the DNA is TGTGCCAGCAGTTTCCCCCCGATGAACACTGAAGCTTTCTTT. This sequence encodes CASSFPPMNTEAFF. The rearrangement uses TRBV12-3 or TRBV12-4 and TRBJ1-1, with D hard to call. The CDR3 sequence is 14 residues long. Between the trimmed V and J ends, which lost 3 bases and 0 bases, there was a span of 8 bases.

This clonotype was counted between two and nine times. The rearrangement joins TRBV15 to TRBJ1-2, with D possibly TRBD1 on 5 matching bases. Germline CDR1 and CDR2: LNHNV and YYDKDF (reference sequence). V lost 5 bases and J 8 bases, leaving 27 bases between the germline ends. This CDR3 contains 17 residues. As DNA, the CDR3 is TGTGCCACCAGCGGAAACCGGGACTCCAAACCTTCACGAGGCTACACCTTC. Its translation: CATSGNRDSKPSRGYTF.

The CDR3 region has the DNA TGTGCCAGTAGTATTGAGGCGGTCTCCTACAATGAGCAGTTCTTC. It codes for CASSIEAVSYNEQFF. The V and J genes are TRBV19 and TRBJ2-1, with no clear D. V dropped 3 bases and J dropped 0 bases, with 9 bases sitting between them. Germline CDR1 LNHDA, CDR2 SQIVND (reference sequence). The CDR3 is made up of 15 amino acids.

This sequence joins TRBV6-5 and TRBJ2-7; D is perhaps TRBD1 (6 bases). There are 15 residues in the CDR3. The V end was cut by 5 bases, the J end by 3 bases, with 17 bases between. Germline V gene lookup returns CDR1 MNHEY and CDR2 SVGAGI. CDR3 loop: CASSPGDTMDYEQYF. The CDR3 DNA is TGTGCCAGCAGTCCAGGGGACACAATGGACTACGAGCAGTACTTC.

The V and J genes are TRBV2 and TRBJ2-1; TRBD2 might be the D (6 bases). The CDR3 has 14 amino acids. Trimming took 6 bases from V and 7 from J, leaving 16 bases between them. Germline V gene lookup returns CDR1 SNHLY and CDR2 FYNNEI. CDR3 coding DNA: TGTGCCAGCAGCAGGCGGGGTCTTAAGAATGAGCAGTTCTTC. Translation gives CASSRRGLKNEQFF.

This clonotype was observed a handful of times. This chain links TRBV5-1 with TRBJ2-1; D gene uncertain. The V gene's germline CDR1 is SGHRS and CDR2 YFSETQ. The CDR3 spans 15 residues. V dropped 0 bases and J dropped 2 bases, with 9 bases sitting between them. The CDR3 DNA reads as TGCGCCAGCAGCTTGGACCTACAAACCTACAATGAGCAGTTCTTC. It specifies CASSLDLQTYNEQFF.

The chain recombines TRBV20-1 with TRBJ2-4; 7 bases line up with TRBD1. The CDR3 totals 15 residues. Germline V lookup: CDR1 DFQATT, CDR2 SNEGSKA (reference sequence). V gave up 4 bases and J gave up 2 bases; unmatched junction bases: 8. CDR3 DNA: TGCAGTGCTAACGACAGGGCTCGCCCCAAAAACATTCAGTACTTC. This codes for CSANDRARPKNIQYF.

This chain links TRBV7-9 with TRBJ1-2, with 10 bases aligning to TRBD1. CDR1 and CDR2 from the germline V gene are SEHNR and FQNEAQ (reference sequence). The V segment lost 8 bases and the J segment 14 bases; nucleotides outside the gene matches: 17. The CDR3 consists of 14 residues. Here the CDR3 reads CASETSGTGAILTF. The CDR3 coding sequence is TGTGCCAGCGAAACCTCCGGGACAGGGGCTATCTTAACCTTC.

This clonotype was counted only a few times. The chain links TRBV5-4 to TRBJ2-5; 8 positions agree with TRBD2. The CDR3 covers 16 residues. CDR1 and CDR2 from the germline V gene are SGHNT and YYREEE (reference sequence). V lost 6 bases to trimming and J lost 3 bases; unmatched junction nucleotides: 13. Written as DNA, the CDR3 is TGTGCCAGCACCTTACAGGGACTAGGCAAGGAAGAGACCCAGTACTTC. It translates to CASTLQGLGKEETQYF.

The chain recombines TRBV2 with TRBJ2-3, with unresolved D. Germline CDR1 SNHLY, CDR2 FYNNEI. The CDR3 contains 13 residues. V lost 1 base to trimming and J lost 4 bases, with 6 bases between them. The CDR3 reads CASSEESADTQYF. The CDR3 region has the DNA TGTGCCAGCAGTGAAGAGTCCGCAGATACGCAGTATTTT.

In its sample, this clonotype was seen many times. The V gene is TRBV7-2, the J gene TRBJ2-2; D gene unclear. Germline V gene lookup returns CDR1 SGHTA and CDR2 FQGNSA. With 2 bases removed from V and 6 bases from J, the gap between germline ends came to 13 bases. This CDR3 region has 15 residues. Written as DNA, the CDR3 is TGTGCCAGCAGCTTATTAGGACCGACTTCCGGGGAGCTGTTTTTT. This gives the protein CASSLLGPTSGELFF.

V gene TRBV15 combines with J gene TRBJ1-5; D gene unclear. The CDR3 spans 14 residues. The ends were cut back, 6 bases at V and 2 bases at J, with 11 bases in the middle. The germline gives CDR1 LNHNV, CDR2 YYDKDF (reference sequence). CDR3 sequence: CATRSRAGNQPQHF. The CDR3 DNA reads as TGTGCCACCAGGAGTAGGGCTGGCAATCAGCCCCAGCATTTT.

This rearrangement joins TRBV7-9 to TRBJ2-2; D uncertain. This CDR3 comprises 14 residues. The germline gives CDR1 SEHNR, CDR2 FQNEAQ (reference sequence). V was trimmed by 4 bases and J by 3 bases, leaving 9 bases between them. CDR3 coding DNA: TGTGCCAGCAGCTCTCAAGGGTACACCGGGGAGCTGTTTTTT. Protein: CASSSQGYTGELFF. Filled out from reference TRBV7-9 and TRBJ2-2, the complete variable domain reads DTGVSQNPRHKITKRGQNVTFRCDPISEHNRLYWYRQTLGQGPEFLTYFQNEAQLEKSRLLSDRFSAERPKGSFSTLEIQRTEQGDSAMYLCASSSQGYTGELFFGEGSRLTVL.

V gene TRBV5-6 combines with J gene TRBJ2-7, with 9 bases lining up with TRBD1. Germline V CDR1 and CDR2: SGHDT, YYEEEE. V trimming: 4 bases; J trimming: 7 bases; junction bases outside the gene matches: 6. The CDR3 runs 13 residues. The CDR3 sequence is CASSLGTGWEQYF. CDR3 coding DNA: TGTGCCAGCAGCCTCGGGACAGGGTGGGAGCAGTACTTC.

This chain uses TRBV20-1 with TRBJ1-2, with 7 positions matching TRBD1. This CDR3 contains 12 residues. Germline lookup yields CDR1 DFQATT and CDR2 SNEGSKA (reference sequence). V lost 3 bases and J lost 5; bases outside the gene matches: 3. Here the CDR3 DNA reads TGCAGTGCTAGCCCAGGGGGTTATGGCTACACCTTC. Protein product: CSASPGGYGYTF.

J is TRBJ1-2 and V is TRBV11-2, with 8 bases identical to TRBD1. In germline, CDR1 is SGHAT, CDR2 FQNNGV. The CDR3 sequence is 13 residues long. Trimming at V came to 6 bases and at J to 6 bases, leaving 6 bases not matched to a gene. In DNA form, the CDR3 reads TGTGCCAGCAGTCACTTGGACAGGGATGGCTACACCTTC. Protein product: CASSHLDRDGYTF. The whole variable domain, filled in from reference TRBV11-2 and TRBJ1-2, reads EAGVAQSPRYKIIEKRQSVAFWCNPISGHATLYWYQQILGQGPKLLIQFQNNGVVDDSQLPKDRFSAERLKGVDSTLKIQPAKLEDSAVYLCASSHLDRDGYTFGSGTRLTVV.

V usage is TRBV4-1 and J usage is TRBJ2-7; TRBD1 agrees at 8 bases. This CDR3 is 15 amino acids long. Germline CDR1 is MGHRA and CDR2 is YSYEKL. Trimming cost V 4 bases and J 0 bases; bases outside gene matches: 5. The CDR3, as DNA: TGCGCCAGCAGCCTCCAACAGGGGGGCTCCTACGAGCAGTACTTC. It encodes CASSLQQGGSYEQYF.

This clonotype was observed a single time. The chain has TRBV24-1 and TRBJ2-3; D not resolved. This CDR3 contains 14 residues. Germline-derived CDR1 and CDR2 are KGHDR and SFDVKD. V gave up 3 bases and J gave up 2 bases, with 8 bases separating them. This CDR3 reads CATSDTRNTDTQYF. DNA of the CDR3: TGTGCCACCAGTGATACCCGGAACACAGATACGCAGTATTTT.

The genes are TRBV12-3 or TRBV12-4 and TRBJ2-3, with D possibly being TRBD2 (5 bases). The CDR3 has 11 amino acids. Trimming cost V 6 bases and J 8 bases, with 9 bases left between them. The CDR3 nucleotides are TGTGCCAGCAGATCCCGGGGTACGCAGTATTTT. It codes for CASRSRGTQYF.

J is TRBJ2-7 and V is TRBV27, with D hard to call. The CDR3 loop spans 14 amino acids. Trimming left V 7 bases short and J 7 bases short, with 20 bases between. Germline-derived CDR1 and CDR2 are MNHEY and SMNVEV (reference sequence). The chain's CDR3 is CASTRRLGLGEQYF. CDR3 coding DNA: TGTGCCAGCACGAGAAGGCTGGGGTTAGGGGAGCAGTACTTC.

The genes are TRBV19 and TRBJ2-5; D tentatively fits TRBD1 or TRBD2 (6 bases each). V dropped 6 bases and J dropped 4 bases, with 18 bases sitting between them. The CDR3 runs 15 residues. CDR1 is LNHDA and CDR2 is SQIVND in the germline V gene (reference sequence). The CDR3 DNA follows: TGTGCCAGTAGCCTAGACGCCGGGGGCCGAGAGACCCAGTACTTC. Translation gives CASSLDAGGRETQYF.

The J gene is TRBJ2-1, the V gene TRBV6-2 or TRBV6-3; TRBD2 agrees at 14 bases. This CDR3 region has 17 residues. CDR1 is MNHEY, CDR2 SVGEGT, per germline. V lost 2 bases, J lost 5 bases, and 5 bases stayed unmatched. This CDR3 is CASSYRGLAGAHNEQFF. The CDR3 DNA follows: TGTGCCAGCAGTTACAGGGGACTAGCGGGAGCCCACAATGAGCAGTTCTTC.

This sequence joins TRBV7-2 and TRBJ2-3; D remains unclear. The length of the CDR3 is 15 residues. Trimming left V 1 base short and J 1 base short, with 9 bases between. Germline assignment: CDR1 SGHTA and CDR2 FQGNSA. CDR3 sequence: CASSLGPSRTDTQYF. CDR3 bases: TGTGCCAGCAGCTTAGGTCCCAGTCGCACAGATACGCAGTATTTT.

The rearrangement uses TRBV27 and TRBJ1-5; perhaps TRBD1 as D (6 bases). Germline CDR1 is MNHEY and CDR2 is SMNVEV (reference sequence). V was shortened by 5 bases and J by 4 bases, with 15 bases between the two germline ends. This CDR3 is built from 15 residues. The CDR3 here is CASSLRGTPNQPQHF. CDR3 nucleotides: TGTGCCAGCAGTCTCCGCGGGACACCAAATCAGCCCCAGCATTTT.